Listed below are T cell receptor beta chains from one sample, sequenced in a study of control samples from healthy donors and cancer patients. Assay: immunoSEQ multiplex PCR; the TCRdb copy retains only in-frame clones and omits some. The sample records tens of thousands of clones, around 90% being singletons. Sequencing was done on a sample of blood. The receptors derive from a woman in her sixties or seventies in good health. CDR3s include the opening cysteine and the closing phenylalanine or tryptophan. The D gene is left open where the match is weak.

j_call v_call d_call cdr3_nt cdr3_aa
TRBJ2-5 TRBV9 . TGTGCCAGCAGCGAGGGGGGGGTTCAAGAGACCCAGTACTTC CASSEGGVQETQYF
TRBJ1-1 TRBV19 TRBD1 TGTGCCAGTAGTACTGCAGGGGGCACTGAAGCTTTCTTT CASSTAGGTEAFF
TRBJ2-1 TRBV6-1 . TGTGCCAGCAGTGCCGGACTGACTAGCTCCTACAATGAGCAGTTCTTC CASSAGLTSSYNEQFF
TRBJ2-1 TRBV5-1 . TGCGCCAGCAGCCTGGGCGGGACGGGGCAGTTCTTC CASSLGGTGQFF
TRBJ1-5 TRBV3-1/TRBV3-2 . TGTGCCAGCAGCCACGATAGCAATCAGCCCCAGCATTTT CASSHDSNQPQHF
TRBJ1-2 TRBV30 . TGTGCCTGGAGTTCCTGGCGGGGGAACCTGAACTATGGCTACACCTTC CAWSSWRGNLNYGYTF
TRBJ1-3 TRBV19 . TGTGCCAGTAGTATAGGAGCGGGGAGAGCTGGAAACACCATATATTTT CASSIGAGRAGNTIYF
TRBJ1-2 TRBV5-1 . TGCGCCAGCAGCTTGAGTTTGGGCGGCTATGGCTACACCTTC CASSLSLGGYGYTF
TRBJ1-2 TRBV11-2 . TGTGCCAGCAGCCCAGCCGGCAGGGAACTTAACTATGGCTACACCTTC CASSPAGRELNYGYTF
TRBJ1-3 TRBV7-2 . TGTGCCAGCAGGCCGACGGCCTCTGGAAACACCATATATTTT CASRPTASGNTIYF
TRBJ2-1 TRBV6-5 TRBD1 TGTGCCAGCATTCCGGGACAGGGCTGGAATGAGCAGTTCTTC CASIPGQGWNEQFF